This T cell receptor beta chain was retrieved from a study of T-cell memory formation after mild COVID-19. Background on the study: TCR clustering was largely donor specific. Points from the study as a whole: Day 15 to 85 contracting clones showed balanced CD4/CD8; later expanders leaned CD4+.

The 5'RACE method, run with constant-segment primers, produced TCR alpha and TCR beta cDNA libraries (carrying sample barcodes and UMIs). MiXCR, run by TCRdb on the 5' RACE reads, gives a single entry per CDR3 protein. The top ten hold about 8.7% of the sample, which has 400,000 to 500,000 distinct CDR3 sequences, 20% to 25% seen once. The germline V gene encodes CDR1 SGHAT and CDR2 FQNNGV. V shed 7 bases and J shed 4 bases, with 20 bases lying between them. This CDR3 contains 16 residues. This clonotype was found a few times. Its matching antigen is unknown. Sequencing input: PBMCs or a T cell subset sorted from them (not recorded which). This chain joins TRBV11-2 and TRBJ2-1; D is perhaps TRBD2 (5 bases). This clonotype originated in an adult woman who had mild COVID-19 (a few samples of this study predate the infection). Cell type and time point are not known. CDR3 coding DNA: TGTGCCAGCACCCCTCCTTCCGGACTCAAATACAATGAGCAGTTCTTC. It codes for CASTPPSGLKYNEQFF.